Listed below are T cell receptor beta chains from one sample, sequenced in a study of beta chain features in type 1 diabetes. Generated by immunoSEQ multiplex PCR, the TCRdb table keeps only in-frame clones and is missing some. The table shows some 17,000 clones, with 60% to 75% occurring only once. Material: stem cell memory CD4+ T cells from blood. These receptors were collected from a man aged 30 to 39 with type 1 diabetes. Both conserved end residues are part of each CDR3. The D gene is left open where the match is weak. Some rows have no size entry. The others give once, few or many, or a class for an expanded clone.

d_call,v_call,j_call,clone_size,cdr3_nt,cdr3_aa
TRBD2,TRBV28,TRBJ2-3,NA,TGTGCCAGCAGCCGAGCGGGGGGCTCCACAGATACGCAGTATTTT,CASSRAGGSTDTQYF
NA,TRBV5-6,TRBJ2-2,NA,TGTGCCAGCAGCTCAGGGGTCCATCCCACCGGGGAGCTGTTTTTT,CASSSGVHPTGELFF
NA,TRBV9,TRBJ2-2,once,TGTGCCAGCAGCTCACAGGCTCAACGGGCCACCGGGGAGCTGTTTTTT,CASSSQAQRATGELFF
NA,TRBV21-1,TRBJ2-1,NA,TGTGCCAGCAGCAAATGGCGGGGGCCCTCGGACAATGAGCAGTTCTTC,CASSKWRGPSDNEQFF
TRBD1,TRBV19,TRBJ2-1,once,TGTGCCAGTAGTCCCTGGACAGGGGGCTACAATGAGCAGTTCTTC,CASSPWTGGYNEQFF
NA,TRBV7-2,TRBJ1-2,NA,TGTGCCAGCAGCTCCCGACAGGAAGGGATCTATGGCTACACCTTC,CASSSRQEGIYGYTF
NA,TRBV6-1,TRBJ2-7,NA,TGTGCCAGCAGTGAACTCTTTTACGAGCAGTACTTC,CASSELFYEQYF
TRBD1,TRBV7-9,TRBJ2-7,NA,TGTGCCAGCAGCCTTCCGGACAGGGAGGCGCAGTACTTC,CASSLPDREAQYF
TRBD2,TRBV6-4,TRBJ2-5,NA,TGTGCCAGCACGGAGCGGGGGTTTTTGGAGACCCAGTACTTC,CASTERGFLETQYF
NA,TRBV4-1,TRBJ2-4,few,TGCGCCAGCAGCAACCTACGACAGAGCCTAAGGAACATTCAGTACTTC,CASSNLRQSLRNIQYF
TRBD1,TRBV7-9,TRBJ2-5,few,TGTGCCAGCAGCTTATGGACAGGACAAGAGACCCAGTACTTC,CASSLWTGQETQYF
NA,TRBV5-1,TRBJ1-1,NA,TGCGCCAGCAGCTTTGGAGGGGAGGACACTGAAGCTTTCTTT,CASSFGGEDTEAFF
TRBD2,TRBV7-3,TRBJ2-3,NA,TGTGCCAGCAGCCCAGGACTAGCGGGGGGAGCAGATACGCAGTATTTT,CASSPGLAGGADTQYF
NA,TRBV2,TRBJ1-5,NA,TGTGCCAGCAGAGGGCAGGGGAACAATCAGCCCCAGCATTTT,CASRGQGNNQPQHF
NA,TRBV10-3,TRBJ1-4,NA,TGTGCCATGTTTCCAGGAAAACTGTTTTTT,CAMFPGKLFF
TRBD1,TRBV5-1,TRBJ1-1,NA,TGCGCCAGCAGCCCCCTGGCCCAGGGGGGCACTGAAGCTTTCTTT,CASSPLAQGGTEAFF
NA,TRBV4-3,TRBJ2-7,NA,TGCGCCAGCAGCCAAGGTCTGGAGGGCTCCTACGAGCAGTACTTC,CASSQGLEGSYEQYF
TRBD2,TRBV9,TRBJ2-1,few,TGTGCCAGCAGCGCGGCGCCTAGCGGGGGATATGAGCAGTTCTTC,CASSAAPSGGYEQFF
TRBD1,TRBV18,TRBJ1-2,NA,TGTGCCAGCTCATCAAACCAGGGGGCAGGGGGCTACACCTTC,CASSSNQGAGGYTF
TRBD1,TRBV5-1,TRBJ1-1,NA,TGCGCCAGCAGCCCCACGGGACAGGGTTTCGACACTGAAGCTTTCTTT,CASSPTGQGFDTEAFF
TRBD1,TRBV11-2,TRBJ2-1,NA,TGTGCCAGCAGCTTAGATAGGCAGGGGGCGTTCTTC,CASSLDRQGAFF
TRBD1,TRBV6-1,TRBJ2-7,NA,TGTGCCAGCAGCAATCCGGGACAGAGCTACGAGCAGTACTTC,CASSNPGQSYEQYF
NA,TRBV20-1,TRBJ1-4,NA,TGCAGTGCGAGAGCCTATGAAAAACTGTTTTTT,CSARAYEKLFF
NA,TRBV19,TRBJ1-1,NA,TGTGCCTCAGACCCCCAACGGGGCACTGAAGCTTTCTTT,CASDPQRGTEAFF
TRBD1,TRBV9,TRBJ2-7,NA,TGTGCCAGCAGCGAGTCGACAGGGGATGCTTACGAGCAGTACTTC,CASSESTGDAYEQYF
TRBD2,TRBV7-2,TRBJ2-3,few,TGTGCCAGCAGCTTAGTGGTTACTAGCGGCACAGATACGCAGTATTTT,CASSLVVTSGTDTQYF
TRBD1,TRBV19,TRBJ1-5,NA,TGTGCCAGTAGTATGGACAGGGGATCCAATCAGCCCCAGCATTTT,CASSMDRGSNQPQHF
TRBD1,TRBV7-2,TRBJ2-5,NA,TGTGCCAGCAGTCAACAGGGGGCGGGGGAGACCCAGTACTTC,CASSQQGAGETQYF
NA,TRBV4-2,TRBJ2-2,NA,TGTGCCAGCAGCCCTCCACCACGCGGAAGTTACACCGGGGAGCTGTTTTTT,CASSPPPRGSYTGELFF
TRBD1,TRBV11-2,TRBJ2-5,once,TGTGCCAGCACCGGGGACAGGGGAATGTCAGAGACCCAGTACTTC,CASTGDRGMSETQYF
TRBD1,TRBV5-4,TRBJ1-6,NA,TGTGCCAGCAGCTTGTTAGGGGGCGGAAATTCACCCCTCCACTTT,CASSLLGGGNSPLHF
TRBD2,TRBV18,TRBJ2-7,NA,TGTGCCAGCTCACCAGGGGGGGGAAGCTACGAGCAGTACTTC,CASSPGGGSYEQYF
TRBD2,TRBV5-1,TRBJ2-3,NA,TGCGCCAGCAGCCCGACTAGCGGGGCCCCGGGAGATACGCAGTATTTT,CASSPTSGAPGDTQYF
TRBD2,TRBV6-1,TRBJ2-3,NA,TGTGCCAGCAGTGAAGCGGAAACTAGCGGGGGGGCAGTGTATACGCAGTATTTT,CASSEAETSGGAVYTQYF
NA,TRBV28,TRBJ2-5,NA,TGTGCCAGCATGACTCTAGCGCAAGAGACCCAGTACTTC,CASMTLAQETQYF
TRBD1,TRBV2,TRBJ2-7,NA,TGTGCCAGCAGTAACAGGGGGCACGAGCAGTACTTC,CASSNRGHEQYF
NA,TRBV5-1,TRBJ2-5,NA,TGCGCCAGCAGCCTGGACCGGGGTCAGGAGACCCAGTACTTC,CASSLDRGQETQYF
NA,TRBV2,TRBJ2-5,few,TGTGCCAGCAGTGACGGGGGGCGCCAGTACTTC,CASSDGGRQYF
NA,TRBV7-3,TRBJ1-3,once,TGTGCCAGCAAGCCCACCCCCGCGGGAAACACCATATATTTT,CASKPTPAGNTIYF
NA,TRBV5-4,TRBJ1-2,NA,TGTGCCAGCAGCTCGGACAGCTATGGCTACACCTTC,CASSSDSYGYTF
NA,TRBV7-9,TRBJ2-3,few,TGTGCCAGCAGCCCTCGAGGACTCACAGATACGCAGTATTTT,CASSPRGLTDTQYF
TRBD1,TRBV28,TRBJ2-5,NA,TGTGCCAGCAGTTCCCCGGACAGGGTGTTAGTGCAGTACTTC,CASSSPDRVLVQYF
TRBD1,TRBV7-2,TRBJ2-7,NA,TGTGCCAGCAGCTTAACAGGACAGGGCGCCGAGCAGTACTTC,CASSLTGQGAEQYF
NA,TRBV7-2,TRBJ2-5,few,TGTGCCAGCAGCCAACAAGAGACCCAGTACTTC,CASSQQETQYF